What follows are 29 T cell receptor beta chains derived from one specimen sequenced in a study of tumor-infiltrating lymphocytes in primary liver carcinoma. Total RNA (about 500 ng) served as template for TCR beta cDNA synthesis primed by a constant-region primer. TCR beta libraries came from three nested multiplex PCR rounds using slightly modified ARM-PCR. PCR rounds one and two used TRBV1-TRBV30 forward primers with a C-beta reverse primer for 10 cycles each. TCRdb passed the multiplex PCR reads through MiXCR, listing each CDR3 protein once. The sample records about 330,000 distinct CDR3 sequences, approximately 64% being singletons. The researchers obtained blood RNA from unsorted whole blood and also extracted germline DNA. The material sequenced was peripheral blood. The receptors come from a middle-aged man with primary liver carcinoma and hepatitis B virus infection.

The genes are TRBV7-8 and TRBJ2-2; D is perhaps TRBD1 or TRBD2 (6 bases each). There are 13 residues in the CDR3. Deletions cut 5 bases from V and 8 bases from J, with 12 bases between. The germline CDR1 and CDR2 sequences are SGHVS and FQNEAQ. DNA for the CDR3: TGTGCCAGCAGCATAACAGGGAGGGGGGAGCTGTTTTTT. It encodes CASSITGRGELFF.

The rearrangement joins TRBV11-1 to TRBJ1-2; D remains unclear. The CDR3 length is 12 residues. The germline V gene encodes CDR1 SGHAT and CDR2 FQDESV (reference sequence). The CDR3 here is CGSSFEGNGYTF. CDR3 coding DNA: TGTGGTAGCAGCTTTGAGGGAAATGGCTACACCTTC.

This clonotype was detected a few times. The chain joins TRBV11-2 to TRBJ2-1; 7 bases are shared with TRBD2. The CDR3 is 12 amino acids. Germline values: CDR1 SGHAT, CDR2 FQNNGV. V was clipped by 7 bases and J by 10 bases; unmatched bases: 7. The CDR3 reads CASMGLPDEQFF. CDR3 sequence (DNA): TGTGCCAGCATGGGACTACCTGACGAGCAGTTCTTC.

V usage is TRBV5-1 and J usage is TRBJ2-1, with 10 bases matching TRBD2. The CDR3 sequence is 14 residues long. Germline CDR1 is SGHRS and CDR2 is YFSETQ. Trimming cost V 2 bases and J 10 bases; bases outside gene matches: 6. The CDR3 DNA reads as TGCGCCAGCAGCTTTGGTACTAGCGGGAAGGAGCAGTTCTTC. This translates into CASSFGTSGKEQFF. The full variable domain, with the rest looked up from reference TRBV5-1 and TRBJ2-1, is KAGVTQTPRYLIKTRGQQVTLSCSPISGHRSVSWYQQTPGQGLQFLFEYFSETQRNKGNFPGRFSGRQFSNSRSEMNVSTLELGDSALYLCASSFGTSGKEQFFGPGTRLTVL.

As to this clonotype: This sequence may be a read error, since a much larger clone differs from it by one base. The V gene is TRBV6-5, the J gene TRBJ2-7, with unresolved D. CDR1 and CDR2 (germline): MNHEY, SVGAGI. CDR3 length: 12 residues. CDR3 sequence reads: CVSSPAPHQQYF. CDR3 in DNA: TGTGTCAGCAGTCCCGCCCCACATCAGCAGTACTTC.

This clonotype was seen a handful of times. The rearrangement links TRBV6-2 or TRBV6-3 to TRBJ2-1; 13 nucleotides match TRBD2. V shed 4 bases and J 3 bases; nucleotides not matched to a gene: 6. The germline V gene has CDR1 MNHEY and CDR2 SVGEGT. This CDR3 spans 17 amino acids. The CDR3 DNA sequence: TGTGCCAGCAGTTCCCGGACTAGCGGGAGCCTCTACAATGAGCAGTTCTTC. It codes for CASSSRTSGSLYNEQFF.

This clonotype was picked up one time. Here the CDR3 reads CASGEGTVMNEKLFF. CDR3 in DNA: TGTGCCAGCGGCGAAGGGACAGTAATGAATGAAAAACTGTTTTTT. V gene TRBV6-1 combines with J gene TRBJ1-4; 7 bases align to TRBD1. Germline V gene sequence: CDR1 MNHNS, CDR2 SASEGT. There are 15 residues in the CDR3. After removal of 8 bases from V and 5 bases from J, the junction contained 11 bases not matched to a gene.

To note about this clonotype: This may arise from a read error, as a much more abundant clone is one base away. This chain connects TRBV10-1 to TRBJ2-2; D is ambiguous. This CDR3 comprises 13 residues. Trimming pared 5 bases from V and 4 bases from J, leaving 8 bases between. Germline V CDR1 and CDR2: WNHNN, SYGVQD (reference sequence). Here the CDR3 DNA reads TGCGCCAGCAGTTCTAGGACCACCGGGGAGCTGTTTTTT. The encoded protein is CASSSRTTGELFF.

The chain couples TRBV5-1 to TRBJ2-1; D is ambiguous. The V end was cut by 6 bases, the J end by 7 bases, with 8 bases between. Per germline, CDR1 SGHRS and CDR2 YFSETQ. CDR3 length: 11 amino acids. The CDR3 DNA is TGCGCCAGCAACCCAAGTAATGAGCAGTTCTTC. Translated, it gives CASNPSNEQFF.

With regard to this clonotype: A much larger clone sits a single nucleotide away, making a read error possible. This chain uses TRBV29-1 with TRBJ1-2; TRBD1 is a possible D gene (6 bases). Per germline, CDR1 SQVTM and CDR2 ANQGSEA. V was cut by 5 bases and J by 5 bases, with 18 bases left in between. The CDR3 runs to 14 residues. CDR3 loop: CSVRRQGPFYGYTF. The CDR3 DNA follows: TGCAGCGTTCGGCGGCAGGGGCCTTTTTATGGCTACACCTTC.

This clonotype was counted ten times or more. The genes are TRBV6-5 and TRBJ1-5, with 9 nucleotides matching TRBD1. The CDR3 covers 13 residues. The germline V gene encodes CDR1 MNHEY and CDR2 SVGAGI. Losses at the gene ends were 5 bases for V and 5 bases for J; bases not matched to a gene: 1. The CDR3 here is CASSRDRDQPQHF. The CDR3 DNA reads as TGTGCCAGCAGTAGGGACAGGGATCAGCCCCAGCATTTT.

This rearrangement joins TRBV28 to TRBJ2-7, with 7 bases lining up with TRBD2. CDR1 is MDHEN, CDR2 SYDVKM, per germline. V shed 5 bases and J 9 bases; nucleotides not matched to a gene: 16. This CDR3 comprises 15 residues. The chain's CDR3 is CASSERLAGWYRQYF. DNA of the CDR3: TGTGCCAGCAGTGAACGACTAGCAGGATGGTACAGGCAGTACTTC.

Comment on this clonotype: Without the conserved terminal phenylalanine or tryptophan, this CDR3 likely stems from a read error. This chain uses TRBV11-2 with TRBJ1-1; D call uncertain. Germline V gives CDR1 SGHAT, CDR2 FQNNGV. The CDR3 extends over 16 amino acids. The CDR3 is CASSPAHGSGNTGAFS. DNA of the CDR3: TGTGCCAGCAGCCCAGCGCACGGGAGCGGGAACACTGGAGCTTTCTCT.

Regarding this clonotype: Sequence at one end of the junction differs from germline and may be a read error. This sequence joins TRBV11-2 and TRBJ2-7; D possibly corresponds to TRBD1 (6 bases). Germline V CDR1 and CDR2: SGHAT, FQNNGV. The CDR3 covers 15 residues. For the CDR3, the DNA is TGTGCCGGCAGCCCCTGGGGCAGGACAGACTACGAGCAGTACTTC. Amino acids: CAGSPWGRTDYEQYF.

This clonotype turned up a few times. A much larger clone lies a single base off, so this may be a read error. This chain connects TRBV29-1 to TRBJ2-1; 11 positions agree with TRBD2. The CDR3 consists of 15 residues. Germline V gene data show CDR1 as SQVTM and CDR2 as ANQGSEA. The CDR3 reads CSVDQTGTSGNGQFF. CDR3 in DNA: TGCAGCGTTGATCAAACGGGGACTAGCGGCAATGGGCAGTTCTTC.

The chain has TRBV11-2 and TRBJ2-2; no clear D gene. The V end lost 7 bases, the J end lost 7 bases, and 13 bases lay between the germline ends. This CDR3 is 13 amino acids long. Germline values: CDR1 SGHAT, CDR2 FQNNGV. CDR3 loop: CASNPQTVGELFF. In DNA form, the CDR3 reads TGTGCCAGCAACCCCCAAACGGTCGGGGAGCTGTTTTTT.

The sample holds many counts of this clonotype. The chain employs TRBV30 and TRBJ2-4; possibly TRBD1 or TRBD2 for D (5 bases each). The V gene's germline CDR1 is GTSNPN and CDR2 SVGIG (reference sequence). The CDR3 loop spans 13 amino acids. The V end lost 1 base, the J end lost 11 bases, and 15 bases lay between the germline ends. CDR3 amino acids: CAWSAGTRDLQYF. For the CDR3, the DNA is TGTGCCTGGAGTGCAGGAACCCGGGACCTTCAGTACTTC.

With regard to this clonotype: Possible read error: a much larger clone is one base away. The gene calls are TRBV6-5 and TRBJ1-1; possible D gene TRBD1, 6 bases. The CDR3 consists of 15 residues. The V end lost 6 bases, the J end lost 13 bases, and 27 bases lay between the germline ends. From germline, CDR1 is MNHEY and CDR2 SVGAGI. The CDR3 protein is CASSSRDNRGFRVFF. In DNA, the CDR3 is TGTGCCAGCAGCTCCCGGGACAATCGAGGATTTAGGGTTTTCTTT.

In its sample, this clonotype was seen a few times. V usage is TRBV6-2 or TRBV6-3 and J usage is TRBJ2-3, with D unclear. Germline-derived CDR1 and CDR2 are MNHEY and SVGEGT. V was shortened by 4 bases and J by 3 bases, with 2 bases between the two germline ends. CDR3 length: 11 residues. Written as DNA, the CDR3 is TGTGCCAGCAGTTGGACAGATACGCAGTATTTT. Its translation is CASSWTDTQYF.

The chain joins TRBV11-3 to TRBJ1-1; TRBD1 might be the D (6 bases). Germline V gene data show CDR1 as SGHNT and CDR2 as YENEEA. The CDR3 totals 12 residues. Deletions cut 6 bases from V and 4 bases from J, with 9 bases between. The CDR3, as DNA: TGTGCCAGCAGAGGGGGAACCACTGAAGCTTTCTTT. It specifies CASRGGTTEAFF. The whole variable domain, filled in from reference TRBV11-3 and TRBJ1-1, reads EAGVVQSPRYKIIEKKQPVAFWCNPISGHNTLYWYLQNLGQGPELLIRYENEEAVDDSQLPKDRFSAERLKGVDSTLKIQPAELGDSAVYLCASRGGTTEAFFGQGTRLTVV.

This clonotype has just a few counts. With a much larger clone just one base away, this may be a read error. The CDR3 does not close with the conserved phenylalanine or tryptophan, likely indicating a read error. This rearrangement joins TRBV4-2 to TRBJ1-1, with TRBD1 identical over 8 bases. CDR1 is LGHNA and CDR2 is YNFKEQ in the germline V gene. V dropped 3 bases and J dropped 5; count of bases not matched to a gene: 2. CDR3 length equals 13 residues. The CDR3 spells CASSQTGVTEAFL. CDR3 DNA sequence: TGTGCCAGCAGCCAGACAGGGGTGACTGAAGCTTTCCTT.

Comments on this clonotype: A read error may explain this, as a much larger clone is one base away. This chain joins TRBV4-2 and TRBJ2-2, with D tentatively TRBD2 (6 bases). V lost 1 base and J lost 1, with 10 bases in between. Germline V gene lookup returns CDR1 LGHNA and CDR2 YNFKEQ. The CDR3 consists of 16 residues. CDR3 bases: TGTGCCAGCAGCCAAGCCCAGGGAGGGAACACCGGGGAGCTGTTTTTT. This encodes CASSQAQGGNTGELFF.

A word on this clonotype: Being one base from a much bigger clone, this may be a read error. CDR3 loop: CASSYVKSYAF. CDR3 bases: TGTGCCAGCAGTTACGTGAAGAGCTACGCCTTC. The gene calls are TRBV6-2 or TRBV6-3 and TRBJ1-2; D gene unclear. CDR1 and CDR2 (germline): MNHEY, SVGEGT. This CDR3 contains 11 residues.

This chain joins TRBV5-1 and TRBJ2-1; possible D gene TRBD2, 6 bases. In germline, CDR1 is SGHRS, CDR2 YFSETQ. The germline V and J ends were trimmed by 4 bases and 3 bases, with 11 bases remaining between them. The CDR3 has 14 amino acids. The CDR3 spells CASSRAGSYNEQFF. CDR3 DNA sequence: TGCGCCAGCAGCCGAGCCGGGAGCTACAATGAGCAGTTCTTC.

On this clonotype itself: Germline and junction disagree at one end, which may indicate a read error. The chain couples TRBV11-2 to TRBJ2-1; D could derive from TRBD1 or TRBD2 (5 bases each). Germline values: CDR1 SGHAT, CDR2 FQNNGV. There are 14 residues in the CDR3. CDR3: CASDSLGQGVSLVF. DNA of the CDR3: TGTGCCAGCGATTCACTAGGGCAGGGTGTTTCTTTGGTCTTC.

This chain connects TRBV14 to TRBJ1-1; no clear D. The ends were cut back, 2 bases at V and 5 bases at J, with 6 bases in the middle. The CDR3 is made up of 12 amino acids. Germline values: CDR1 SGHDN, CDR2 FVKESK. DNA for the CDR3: TGTGCCAGCAGCCAACAAGCAACTGAAGCTTTCTTT. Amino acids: CASSQQATEAFF.

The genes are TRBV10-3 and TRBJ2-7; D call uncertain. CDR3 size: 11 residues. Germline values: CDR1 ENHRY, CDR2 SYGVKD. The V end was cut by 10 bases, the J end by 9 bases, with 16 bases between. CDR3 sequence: CATSEGNVQYF. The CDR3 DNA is TGTGCCACGTCCGAAGGAAACGTGCAGTACTTC.

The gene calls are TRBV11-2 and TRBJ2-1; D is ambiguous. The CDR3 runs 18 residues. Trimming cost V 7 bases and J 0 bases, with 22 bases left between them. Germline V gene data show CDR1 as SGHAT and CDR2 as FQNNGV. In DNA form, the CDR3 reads TGTGCCAGCATCTCGTTCTCCGTGGGCGAGAGCTCCTACAATGAGCAGTTCTTC. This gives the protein CASISFSVGESSYNEQFF.

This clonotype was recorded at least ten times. The DNA of the CDR3 is TGTGCCAGCAGCCCGGGACAGGGACCGACCTACGAGCAGTACTTC. Translated: CASSPGQGPTYEQYF. V usage is TRBV11-2 and J usage is TRBJ2-7, with 9 bases aligning to TRBD1. Trimming at V came to 5 bases and at J to 2 bases, leaving 7 bases not matched to a gene. From germline, CDR1 is SGHAT and CDR2 FQNNGV. There are 15 residues in the CDR3.